This T cell receptor (beta chain) was sequenced in a study of cytomegalovirus exposure and HLA in healthy donors. PCR was performed using 60 Vbeta and 13 Jbeta primers. The assay was immunoSEQ multiplex PCR, and TCRdb's table has in-frame clones only and misses some. This sample has around 130,000 clones, with 78% found just once. The V and J ends lost 6 bases and 0 bases, in that order; junction bases with no gene match: 5. The CDR3 has 15 residues. Germline CDR1 SNHLY, CDR2 FYNNEI. This sequence was found in a woman in her thirties or forties in good health and CMV-seronegative. Sequencing used PBMCs. This chain connects TRBV2 to TRBJ1-5; TRBD1 matches 7 bases. The chain's CDR3 is CASRFGTDSNQPQHF. In DNA form, the CDR3 reads TGTGCCAGCAGATTCGGGACAGATAGCAATCAGCCCCAGCATTTT.